Shown below are 25 T cell receptor beta chains from a single sample sequenced in a study of blood T cell repertoires in COVID-19. Measured with immunoSEQ multiplex PCR; TCRdb has only the in-frame clones, and not every one. Seen here are 50,000 to 75,000 clones, under 80% observed once, and the top ten hold around 5.3%. Sequenced sample: peripheral blood. These receptor sequences come from a human donor in a cohort sampled during active COVID-19.

The chain carries TRBV3-1 (or the pseudogene TRBV3-2) and TRBJ2-7; 9 positions match TRBD2. Germline loops: CDR1 LGHDT, CDR2 YNNKEL (reference sequence). V dropped 1 base and J dropped 4; count of bases not matched to a gene: 2. The CDR3 totals 14 residues. CDR3 in DNA: TGTGCCAGCAGCCAAGCGGGACTAGCATACGAGCAGTACTTC. It codes for CASSQAGLAYEQYF.

The chain joins TRBV6-5 to TRBJ1-1, with no clear D. The CDR3 contains 15 residues. The germline CDR1 and CDR2 sequences are MNHEY and SVGAGI. Trimming removed 6 bases from V and 0 bases from J, with 14 bases in between. CDR3 in amino acids: CASSAARGLNTEAFF. CDR3 sequence (DNA): TGTGCCAGCAGCGCCGCACGAGGGTTGAACACTGAAGCTTTCTTT.

V gene TRBV5-1 combines with J gene TRBJ1-1; D may be TRBD1 (5 bases). The germline gives CDR1 SGHRS, CDR2 YFSETQ. CDR3 length equals 11 residues. The CDR3: CASGRATEAFF. CDR3 in DNA: TGCGCAAGCGGCAGGGCCACTGAAGCTTTCTTT.

V usage is TRBV18 and J usage is TRBJ2-7; D uncertain. Trimming removed 3 bases from V and 6 bases from J, with 12 bases in between. CDR3 size: 13 residues. Per germline, CDR1 KGHSH and CDR2 LQKENI. The CDR3 is CASSPRSAFEQYF. The DNA for the CDR3 is TGTGCCAGCTCACCGCGGAGCGCCTTCGAGCAGTACTTC.

This clone occurred a few times. The chain carries TRBV1 and TRBJ2-7; TRBD2, the table's D call, lacks a check against the DNA. TRBV1 is tagged as a pseudogene. This CDR3 contains 16 residues. CDR3 amino acids: CTSSQDSGGPSYEQYF. DNA for the CDR3: TGCACCAGCAGCCAAGATAGCGGGGGGCCCTCCTACGAGCAGTACTTC.

This clone was detected only once. In nucleotides, the CDR3 is TGTGCCAGCAGTTACTCGGCCCAGCGGGGAATTTACAATGAGCAGTTCTTC. This codes for CASSYSAQRGIYNEQFF. This rearrangement joins TRBV6-2 or TRBV6-3 to TRBJ2-1, with TRBD2 matching over 7 bases. The CDR3 runs 17 residues. CDR1 and CDR2 (germline): MNHEY, SVGEGT. V lost 0 bases, J lost 4 bases, and 9 bases stayed unmatched.

V usage is TRBV6-5 and J usage is TRBJ2-5; perhaps TRBD1 as D (6 bases). The CDR3 runs to 13 residues. Between the trimmed V and J ends, which lost 6 bases and 1 base, there was a span of 9 bases. Germline CDR1 MNHEY, CDR2 SVGAGI. The CDR3 coding sequence is TGTGCCAGCAGATTGGGGGCCCAAGAGACCCAGTACTTC. Its protein is CASRLGAQETQYF.

In this sample, this clone turned up once. The rearrangement links TRBV6-5 to TRBJ1-5; 8 nucleotides agree with TRBD1. The V segment lost 5 bases and the J segment 5 bases; nucleotides outside the gene matches: 2. CDR1 MNHEY and CDR2 SVGAGI come from the germline V gene. The CDR3 is made up of 13 amino acids. CDR3 sequence reads: CASSTTGDQPQHF. In nucleotides, the CDR3 is TGTGCCAGCAGTACGACAGGGGATCAGCCCCAGCATTTT.

This clone was found once. This chain uses TRBV11-2 with TRBJ1-1; maybe TRBD1 (5 bases). CDR3 length: 15 residues. The ends were cut back, 3 bases at V and 0 bases at J, with 11 bases in the middle. CDR1 is SGHAT and CDR2 is FQNNGV in the germline V gene. Here the CDR3 reads CASSFAGRLNTEAFF. CDR3 sequence (DNA): TGTGCCAGCAGCTTCGCGGGACGGCTGAACACTGAAGCTTTCTTT.

The J gene is TRBJ1-5, the V gene TRBV28, with 7 nucleotides matching TRBD1. The trim removed 4 bases at V and 0 bases at J, leaving 12 bases unmatched. There are 18 residues in the CDR3. Looked up from germline, CDR1 is MDHEN and CDR2 is SYDVKM. CDR3 nucleotide sequence: TGTGCCAGCAGTTCCTACCCGGGGACAGCTTATAGCAATCAGCCCCAGCATTTT. It is translated as CASSSYPGTAYSNQPQHF.

This clone occurred a few times. The DNA for the CDR3 is TGTGCCAGCAGCCAAGCAGGGGTAAAATCACCCCTCCACTTT. As protein: CASSQAGVKSPLHF. The rearrangement joins TRBV3-1 (or the pseudogene TRBV3-2) to TRBJ1-6, with D tentatively TRBD1 (6 bases). The V end was cut by 1 base, the J end by 10 bases, with 11 bases between. The CDR3 extends over 14 amino acids. The germline gives CDR1 LGHDT, CDR2 YNNKEL (reference sequence).

CDR3: CASCRESEIPDEQFF. The CDR3 DNA is TGCGCCAGCTGCCGGGAGTCGGAAATTCCGGATGAGCAGTTCTTC. The chain recombines TRBV5-1 with TRBJ2-1; tentatively, D is TRBD2 (6 bases). The CDR3 has 15 residues. The V gene's germline CDR1 is SGHRS and CDR2 YFSETQ. Trimming stripped 7 bases from V and 8 bases from J, with 22 bases between.

The chain carries TRBV7-2 and TRBJ1-2, with TRBD1 matching over 7 bases. The CDR3 covers 12 residues. V shed 2 bases and J 8 bases; nucleotides not matched to a gene: 2. Germline V gene data show CDR1 as SGHTA and CDR2 as FQGNSA. This chain's CDR3 is CASSLRGLGYTF. The CDR3 DNA reads as TGTGCCAGCAGCTTAAGGGGGCTCGGCTACACCTTC.

The gene calls are TRBV18 and TRBJ2-3; TRBD1 matches at 7 bases. Trimming at V came to 8 bases and at J to 4 bases, leaving 9 bases not matched to a gene. The germline V gene encodes CDR1 KGHSH and CDR2 LQKENI. The CDR3 has 14 amino acids. The DNA of the CDR3 is TGTGCCAGCCTCCAGGGACAGAGGGCAGATACGCAGTATTTT. Protein product: CASLQGQRADTQYF.

The chain carries TRBV5-6 and TRBJ2-1, with a weak D call TRBD2 (5 bases). The length of the CDR3 is 16 residues. From germline, CDR1 is SGHDT and CDR2 YYEEEE. The V end lost 4 bases, the J end lost 4 bases, and 18 bases lay between the germline ends. In nucleotides, the CDR3 is TGTGCCAGCAGCGCCCCGGGATCCGGGTCGTACAATGAGCAGTTCTTC. As protein: CASSAPGSGSYNEQFF.

The chain is built from TRBV6-4 and TRBJ2-1, with 13 bases aligning to TRBD2. Germline CDR1 is MRHNA and CDR2 is SNTAGT. This CDR3 spans 15 amino acids. V gave up 6 bases and J gave up 8 bases; unmatched junction bases: 7. The DNA for the CDR3 is TGTGCCAGCAGGCCACTAGCGGGGGGGCTCCATGAGCAGTTCTTC. Protein product: CASRPLAGGLHEQFF.

The rearrangement links TRBV5-8 to TRBJ1-5, with D hard to call. CDR3 length: 13 amino acids. Trimming pared 2 bases from V and 7 bases from J, leaving 10 bases between. The germline gives CDR1 SGHTS, CDR2 YDEGEE. The CDR3 DNA reads TGTGCCAGCAGCTTAGGTGAGGCCCAGCCCCAGCATTTT. It yields the protein CASSLGEAQPQHF. Variable domain in full (rest from reference TRBV5-8 and TRBJ1-5): EAGVTQSPTHLIKTRGQQATLRCSPISGHTSVYWYQQALGLGLQFLLWYDEGEERNRGNFPPRFSGRQFPNYSSELNVNALELEDSALYLCASSLGEAQPQHFGDGTRLSIL.

V usage is TRBV18 and J usage is TRBJ1-5; D gene uncertain. Germline V gene lookup returns CDR1 KGHSH and CDR2 LQKENI. The CDR3 is 13 amino acids. The V and J ends lost 8 bases and 7 bases respectively, with 15 bases between them. Written as DNA, the CDR3 is TGTGCCAGCCACGTCGGGATCGACCAGCCCCAGCATTTT. Translated: CASHVGIDQPQHF.

This clone occurred a few times. The CDR3 bases are TGTGCCAGCAGTTCCCCGACAACGGGGATCTCCTACGAGCAGTACTTC. As protein: CASSSPTTGISYEQYF. This chain connects TRBV6-6 to TRBJ2-7; TRBD2 might be the D (5 bases). V lost 4 bases and J lost 0, with 16 bases in between. Germline-derived CDR1 and CDR2 are MNHNY and SVGAGI (reference sequence). CDR3 size: 16 residues.

This clone was counted only a few times. The chain joins TRBV29-1 to TRBJ2-2, with D tentatively TRBD1 (5 bases). This CDR3 is built from 13 residues. V lost 4 bases and J lost 8, with 14 bases in between. CDR1 is SQVTM and CDR2 is ANQGSEA in the germline V gene. CDR3 protein: CSVGAGPGGELFF. The CDR3 nucleotides read TGCAGCGTTGGGGCAGGGCCTGGAGGGGAGCTGTTTTTT.

V and J are TRBV6-5 and TRBJ2-7; a weak D match, TRBD1 (5 bases). Germline V lookup: CDR1 MNHEY, CDR2 SVGAGI. V lost 6 bases to trimming and J lost 0 bases, with 12 bases between them. The CDR3 runs 14 residues. The CDR3: CASSKDTISYEQYF. The CDR3 bases are TGTGCCAGCAGCAAGGACACGATCTCCTACGAGCAGTACTTC.

This clone was observed a single time. J is TRBJ1-2 and V is TRBV30; TRBD1 matches at 10 bases. The CDR3 runs 14 residues. Looked up from germline, CDR1 is GTSNPN and CDR2 is SVGIG (reference sequence). After removal of 0 bases from V and 6 bases from J, the junction contained 4 bases not matched to a gene. CDR3 sequence reads: CAWSVGTGDHGYTF. The CDR3 nucleotides read TGTGCCTGGAGTGTCGGGACAGGGGATCATGGCTACACCTTC.

This clone was recorded a few times. The rearrangement joins TRBV3-1 (or the pseudogene TRBV3-2) to TRBJ2-3; 8 nucleotides match TRBD2. Germline V gene sequence: CDR1 LGHDT, CDR2 YNNKEL (reference sequence). CDR3 length: 13 residues. J was trimmed by 9 bases and V by 1 base; bases with no gene match: 3. This CDR3 is CASSQGLAGTQYF. The CDR3 region has the DNA TGTGCCAGCAGCCAAGGGCTAGCGGGCACGCAGTATTTT.

The V gene is TRBV2, the J gene TRBJ1-5; D ambiguous. Germline assignment: CDR1 SNHLY and CDR2 FYNNEI. This CDR3 has 14 residues. The V and J ends lost 4 bases and 4 bases respectively, with 11 bases between them. The CDR3 bases are TGTGCCAGCAGTGCCCCGGGGATTAATCAGCCCCAGCATTTT. It yields the protein CASSAPGINQPQHF. Full variable domain (outside the CDR3, taken from reference TRBV2 and TRBJ1-5): EPEVTQTPSHQVTQMGQEVILRCVPISNHLYFYWYRQILGQKVEFLVSFYNNEISEKSEIFDDQFSVERPDGSNFTLKIRSTKLEDSAMYFCASSAPGINQPQHFGDGTRLSIL.

The chain has TRBV19 and TRBJ2-2, with TRBD1 identical over 7 bases. J was trimmed by 7 bases and V by 6 bases; bases with no gene match: 2. The CDR3 loop spans 12 amino acids. From germline, CDR1 is LNHDA and CDR2 SQIVND (reference sequence). The CDR3 nucleotides are TGTGCCAGTAGACAGGGGATCGGGGAGCTGTTTTTT. Its translation is CASRQGIGELFF.